This T cell receptor (beta chain) was profiled in a study of blood T cell repertoires in COVID-19. Whole-study context: Sites in the United States, Italy and Spain provided acute and convalescent COVID-19 samples. In each case, the material was cDNA or gDNA derived from T cells, B-cell-depleted T cells, or PBMCs.

As originally analysed: Reference gene primer amplification in the assay estimated nucleated cell counts. Measured with immunoSEQ multiplex PCR; TCRdb has only the in-frame clones, and not every one. That table is the source of V, J and clone size, and D and trimming were worked out from the DNA. The data show more than 90,000 clones, with around 83% seen just once and 7.9% held by the top ten. The origin of this receptor is a man between 65 and 85 years old with acute or convalescent COVID-19. Sequenced material: peripheral blood.

CDR3 bases: TGTGCCAGCAGCTTCGGGGGGCATGAGCAGTTCTTC. It yields the protein CASSFGGHEQFF. This sequence joins TRBV7-3 and TRBJ2-1; TRBD2 is a possible D gene (7 bases). Germline-derived CDR1 and CDR2 are SGHTA and FQGTGA. The V and J ends lost 3 bases and 8 bases respectively, with 8 bases between them. The CDR3 runs to 12 residues.